This T cell receptor beta chain was recovered during a study of metastatic and nonmetastatic thyroid tumors. At the level of the study: Patients with malignant and benign thyroid disease provided blood and tumor or nodule tissue, whose repertoires were compared.

CDR3 length: 15 amino acids. CDR1 is SGHTA and CDR2 is FQGTGA in the germline V gene. Trimming stripped 5 bases from V and 5 bases from J, with 18 bases between. Study outcomes and limitations: In blood and tumor, TCR beta diversity was reportedly significantly higher in malignant thyroid tumors than in benign nodules.

Original methodology: The study's classifier, a distant-metastasis tool for papillary thyroid cancer, was built using CDR3 differences across clinicopathological groups. With MiXCR, TCRdb reprocessed the PCR reads. These V and J calls derive from TCRdb rather than the authors' analysis. The sample holds 12,000 or so clones, around 30% seen once. This clone ranks as medium-sized. Its antigen is undetermined. Patients had received no treatment of any kind before thyroid surgery. The sequence was obtained from a male donor with papillary thyroid cancer or a benign thyroid nodule (not recorded which). Some clones in this sample may be carry-over from other donors' samples. The J gene is TRBJ1-1, the V gene TRBV7-3, with D possibly TRBD1 on 6 matching bases. What was sequenced was adjacent normal tissue. The CDR3 bases are TGTGCCAGCAGCCCAGCCCCAGGGGCAGGGACTGAAGCTTTCTTT. This sequence encodes CASSPAPGAGTEAFF.